The 11 T cell receptor beta chains listed next were all sequenced from one sample in a study of blood T cells in healthy people across ages. A J-beta primer mix and a sample-barcoded 5' primer were used in a second PCR of about 6 to 12 cycles. Each CDR3 protein is one row after TCRdb ran MiXCR on the 5' RACE reads. The table records around 900,000 distinct CDR3 sequences, 29% of them present only once. The sample consisted of blood. These receptors came from a woman older than 75 in good health.

This clonotype was observed a few times. V gene TRBV25-1 combines with J gene TRBJ1-2; D is undetermined. Germline CDR1 is MGHDK and CDR2 is SYGVNS. V lost 1 base, J lost 6 bases, and 12 bases lay in between. This CDR3 spans 14 amino acids. The CDR3 is CASSEWDVRDGYTF. CDR3 DNA sequence: TGTGCCAGCAGTGAATGGGATGTGAGGGATGGCTACACCTTC.

This clonotype was seen more than once but under ten times. The J gene is TRBJ1-2, the V gene TRBV5-1; 7 bases match TRBD1. CDR1 SGHRS and CDR2 YFSETQ come from the germline V gene. The CDR3 has 13 amino acids. Trimming at V came to 4 bases and at J to 3 bases, leaving 3 bases not matched to a gene. The CDR3 nucleotides are TGCGCCAGCAGCGACGGACAGGACTATGGCTACACCTTC. Translated, it gives CASSDGQDYGYTF.

The genes are TRBV11-3 and TRBJ2-5, with unresolved D. The V end was cut by 3 bases, the J end by 5 bases, with 13 bases between. CDR3 length: 14 residues. CDR1 SGHNT and CDR2 YENEEA come from the germline V gene. Here the CDR3 DNA reads TGTGCCAGCAGCTTCCCCGCAGATATGGAGACCCAGTACTTC. As protein: CASSFPADMETQYF.

This clonotype came up many times. The chain couples TRBV12-3 or TRBV12-4 to TRBJ2-3; D is possibly TRBD1 (5 bases). Trimming left V 5 bases short and J 8 bases short, with 17 bases between. The CDR3 extends over 14 amino acids. Here the CDR3 DNA reads TGTGCCAGCAGTCTACAAAGGGGCCTAGGTACGCAGTATTTT. Translating it yields CASSLQRGLGTQYF.

This clonotype was picked up many times. The chain employs TRBV28 and TRBJ1-2; D unresolved. The CDR3 extends over 12 amino acids. The V gene lost 4 bases and the J gene lost 4 bases, with 7 bases spanning the gap. CDR1 MDHEN and CDR2 SYDVKM come from the germline V gene. The DNA of the CDR3 is TGTGCCAGCAGTTCCTCCCTCTATGGCTACACCTTC. Translation: CASSSSLYGYTF.

In its sample, this clonotype was seen many times. The rearrangement joins TRBV11-2 to TRBJ2-3; a weak D match, TRBD1 (6 bases). Germline loops: CDR1 SGHAT, CDR2 FQNNGV. V was trimmed by 2 bases and J by 2 bases, leaving 17 bases between them. The CDR3 is made up of 17 amino acids. The CDR3 nucleotides read TGTGCCAGCAGCTTACTCGATAAACAGGGCTTCACAGATACGCAGTATTTT. It yields the protein CASSLLDKQGFTDTQYF.

A word on this clonotype: This may be a read error, as it is one base from a much larger clone. The V call is TRBV6-1, the J call TRBJ2-4, with D maybe TRBD1 (6 bases). The CDR3 covers 14 residues. CDR1 is MNHNS, CDR2 SASEGT, per germline. CDR3 region: CASSDGQTKNVQYF. DNA of the CDR3: TGTGCCAGCAGTGACGGACAGACTAAAAACGTTCAGTACTTC.

This clonotype was found a few times. The chain couples TRBV7-2 to TRBJ2-2; D possibly corresponds to TRBD1 (5 bases). V was trimmed by 6 bases and J by 1 base, leaving 12 bases between them. Germline assignment: CDR1 SGHTA and CDR2 FQGNSA. The CDR3 runs 15 residues. The CDR3, as DNA: TGTGCCAGCAGACAATCTACAGGGAACACCGGGGAGCTGTTTTTT. This sequence encodes CASRQSTGNTGELFF.

This clonotype occurred many times. V and J are TRBV20-1 and TRBJ1-6; TRBD1 matches 8 bases. This CDR3 has 15 amino acids. The V segment lost 0 bases and the J segment 5 bases; nucleotides outside the gene matches: 3. Per germline, CDR1 DFQATT and CDR2 SNEGSKA (reference sequence). CDR3: CSARDRGRDNSPLHF. In DNA, the CDR3 is TGCAGTGCTAGAGACAGGGGGCGCGATAATTCACCCCTCCACTTT.

The V and J genes are TRBV19 and TRBJ1-1; 8 positions match TRBD1. The junction had 8 bases not matched to a gene; V was cut back by 9 bases and J by 5 bases. The CDR3 covers 13 residues. Per germline, CDR1 LNHDA and CDR2 SQIVND (reference sequence). This CDR3 is CASIDRGRTEAFF. The CDR3 coding sequence is TGTGCCAGCATCGACAGGGGTCGGACTGAAGCTTTCTTT.

V usage is TRBV28 and J usage is TRBJ2-3, with D possibly being TRBD1 (6 bases). The CDR3 is 15 residues long. V lost 6 bases and J 1 base, leaving 14 bases between the germline ends. Germline assignment: CDR1 MDHEN and CDR2 SYDVKM. The CDR3 DNA is TGTGCCAGCAGCCGCCAGGGGTTACGCACAGATACGCAGTATTTT. This codes for CASSRQGLRTDTQYF.